Described below is a single T cell receptor beta chain sequence and its context. This sample stems from a study of blood T cell repertoires in COVID-19. Study-wide background: The origin of the acute and convalescent COVID-19 samples was the United States, Italy and Spain. T cells, B-cell-depleted T cells, or PBMCs provided the cDNA or gDNA that served as material.

V lost 3 bases, J lost 8 bases, and 7 bases stayed unmatched. The CDR3 is 14 amino acids. Germline values: CDR1 SGHVS, CDR2 FQNEAQ. A Seattle source enrolled patients during active infection and followed them longitudinally. The method was immunoSEQ multiplex PCR; TCRdb's version includes in-frame clones alone and lacks a portion of them. This sample carries about 150,000 clones, 83% of them seen once, and the ten largest clones take 9% to 13%. The sequenced material came from peripheral blood. This clonotype was sampled from a woman in her sixties with COVID-19, enrolled during active disease. The rearrangement uses TRBV7-8 and TRBJ1-2, with 9 positions matching TRBD1. CDR3 nucleotides: TGTGCCAGCAGCTTGAGTACAGGGGGCCGCGGCTACACCTTC. Protein product: CASSLSTGGRGYTF.